These T cell receptor beta chains were read from a single sample in a study of blood T cell repertoires in COVID-19. Clones were read by immunoSEQ multiplex PCR, and TCRdb kept only the in-frame ones, dropping some. The sample includes about 170,000 clones, roughly 85% seen only once; the top ten take around 4.8%. The sample taken for sequencing was PBMCs or T cells enriched from blood (not recorded which). The source is a woman aged 45-65 years who had recovered from COVID-19. The conserved cysteine and the conserved F or W are not part of the CDR3 here. Size is omitted from some rows. Given values are once, few, many or a class for expanded clones.

cdr3_aa clone_size j_call v_call
ASSFGTSGSQTQY . TRBJ2-5 TRBV28
ASSPTGTPYGYT . TRBJ1-2 TRBV3-1/TRBV3-2
ASSSGTFSYNEQF . TRBJ2-1 TRBV4-3
ASSQDLRTAQTYGYT . TRBJ1-2 TRBV4-3
SARGQGKAF . TRBJ1-1 TRBV20-1
ASSEARKDTQY . TRBJ2-3 TRBV2
ASSRRIIGGPNSPLH few TRBJ1-6 TRBV11-2
ATQGAINEQF . TRBJ2-1 TRBV5-6
ASSFPGAGETQY . TRBJ2-5 TRBV6-2/TRBV6-3
ASSPTGDYGYT . TRBJ1-2 TRBV11-2
ASSAGTGRTKNIQY . TRBJ2-4 TRBV9
ASSPGGRGYTEAF . TRBJ1-1 TRBV18
ASSAQQGRELF . TRBJ1-4 TRBV5-5
ASSPGQGYYNEQF . TRBJ2-1 TRBV4-1
ASSLGGGRETQY . TRBJ2-5 TRBV4-1
ASSEGTAPYSRYGYT . TRBJ1-2 TRBV2
ASITFYGSSGNTIY . TRBJ1-3 TRBV28
AWIGRADTQY once TRBJ2-3 TRBV30
ASSATGFSGNTIY . TRBJ1-3 TRBV9
ASSITGTDTQY many TRBJ2-3 TRBV19
ASSTSPTNEKLF . TRBJ1-4 TRBV18
ASSKLPGQGAAETQY . TRBJ2-5 TRBV19
ASSQERTGAPSNYGYT . TRBJ1-2 TRBV14
ASSEVPGVGEKLF . TRBJ1-4 TRBV2
ASSIMGEAGSPLH . TRBJ1-6 TRBV19
ASSLTSTVNHGYT . TRBJ1-2 TRBV28
ASSQSLAGGYNEQF few TRBJ2-1 TRBV4-1
ASSQAAGGSGANVLT . TRBJ2-6 TRBV3-1/TRBV3-2
ASSPNGGNRYGYT many TRBJ1-2 TRBV7-3
ASSLDSNYGYT . TRBJ1-2 TRBV28
ASTLPRGGVLAKNIQY . TRBJ2-4 TRBV7-2
ASSLGRDGRSSYNSPLH . TRBJ1-6 TRBV7-2
ASVQGQGNYGYT . TRBJ1-2 TRBV6-1
ASSYFRDSVEQF . TRBJ2-1 TRBV6-2/TRBV6-3
ASSPGWGQGKTDTQY . TRBJ2-3 TRBV7-9
ASSVGGSGTEAF . TRBJ1-1 TRBV9
ASSPAGTGVSGANVLT . TRBJ2-6 TRBV27
ASSMWDRYEETQY . TRBJ2-5 TRBV2
ASGGTANTEAF . TRBJ1-1 TRBV6-5
ASGPIDRGGRETQY . TRBJ2-5 TRBV12-5
ASSLTGWRGVGPDTQY . TRBJ2-3 TRBV7-2